Listed here are 30 T cell receptor beta chains from one sample, sequenced in a study of blood T cell repertoires in COVID-19. Some clones are missing from TCRdb's copy, which holds only in-frame ones; the method was immunoSEQ multiplex PCR. The sample yields about 400,000 clones, 80% to 90% seen once. Sequenced: peripheral blood. The receptors were gathered from a woman aged 55-70 years with COVID-19, enrolled during active disease.

The chain carries TRBV7-2 and TRBJ2-7, with no clear D. Trimming left V 5 bases short and J 2 bases short, with 16 bases between. The CDR3 contains 15 residues. Germline loops: CDR1 SGHTA, CDR2 FQGNSA. CDR3 in amino acids: CASSETVWRAYEQYF. Written as DNA, the CDR3 is TGTGCCAGCAGCGAGACGGTTTGGAGAGCCTACGAGCAGTACTTC.

The chain couples TRBV7-2 to TRBJ1-2; unclear D gene. The CDR3 sequence is 13 residues long. Per the germline V gene, CDR1 is SGHTA and CDR2 is FQGNSA. V was pared by 6 bases and J by 4 bases, with 12 bases between. The CDR3, as DNA: TGTGCCAGCAGAATGGGCAGCTCCTATGGCTACACCTTC. Translated: CASRMGSSYGYTF.

The CDR3 DNA reads TGTGCCAGCAGTTACTACGGGGGACGGGGGGTTGAGCAGTTCTTC. This sequence encodes CASSYYGGRGVEQFF. This rearrangement joins TRBV6-5 to TRBJ2-1; 7 bases are a match to TRBD2. The CDR3 contains 15 residues. Per the germline V gene, CDR1 is MNHEY and CDR2 is SVGAGI. Unmatched junction bases numbered 9, after V lost 1 base and J lost 9 bases.

Written as DNA, the CDR3 is TGCGCCAGCAGCACTCTTTACGGCCAAGAGACCCAGTACTTC. Encoded protein: CASSTLYGQETQYF. V usage is TRBV4-1 and J usage is TRBJ2-5; D gene uncertain. V was clipped by 5 bases and J by 1 base, with 11 bases between them. The CDR3 covers 14 residues. CDR1 and CDR2 from the germline V gene are MGHRA and YSYEKL.

The rearrangement joins TRBV18 to TRBJ1-2; TRBD1 might be the D (5 bases). CDR1 is KGHSH and CDR2 is LQKENI in the germline V gene. V lost 3 bases to trimming and J lost 2 bases, with 7 bases between them. This CDR3 has 13 residues. The CDR3 DNA reads TGTGCCAGCTCACCGAACAGGAACTATGGCTACACCTTC. It specifies CASSPNRNYGYTF. Together with reference TRBV18 and TRBJ1-2, the CDR3 gives the full variable domain: NAGVMQNPRHLVRRRGQEARLRCSPMKGHSHVYWYRQLPEEGLKFMVYLQKENIIDESGMPKERFSAEFPKEGPSILRIQQVVRGDSAAYFCASSPNRNYGYTFGSGTRLTVV.

The chain joins TRBV3-1 (or the pseudogene TRBV3-2) to TRBJ1-1, with unresolved D. Germline V gene lookup returns CDR1 LGHDT and CDR2 YNNKEL (reference sequence). The CDR3 has 11 amino acids. Deletions cut 5 bases from V and 4 bases from J, with 5 bases between. The CDR3 is CASSESTEAFF. Here the CDR3 DNA reads TGTGCCAGCAGCGAGAGCACTGAAGCTTTCTTT.

The CDR3 nucleotides read TGTGCCAGCAGCGCCACCAGCGGGGGGATATCTAGCACAGATACGCAGTATTTT. Amino acids: CASSATSGGISSTDTQYF. The gene calls are TRBV9 and TRBJ2-3; 9 positions agree with TRBD2. The CDR3 has 18 amino acids. Germline V gene data show CDR1 as SGDLS and CDR2 as YYNGEE. J gave up 0 bases and V 3 bases, and 11 bases lay outside the gene matches.

This sequence joins TRBV27 and TRBJ2-1; 10 positions match TRBD1. Germline CDR1 reads MNHEY; CDR2 reads SMNVEV (reference sequence). The CDR3 is 15 residues long. V shed 3 bases, J shed 7 bases, and the junction held 6 bases outside the gene matches. The CDR3 DNA sequence: TGTGCCAGCAGTTTTGAGGGACAGGGGTGGAATGAGCAGTTCTTC. Translated, it gives CASSFEGQGWNEQFF.

The chain joins TRBV6-1 to TRBJ1-4, with D unresolved. Germline CDR1 is MNHNS and CDR2 is SASEGT. V lost 2 bases, J lost 0 bases, and 10 bases lay in between. The CDR3 is made up of 16 amino acids. The CDR3 DNA is TGTGCCAGCAGTGAACGGGGAGGGTCAACTAATGAAAAACTGTTTTTT. Translating gives CASSERGGSTNEKLFF.

CDR3 DNA sequence: TGTGCCAGCAGCTTAGGGGCGGGGGGGCCGCAGACCCAGTACTTC. As protein: CASSLGAGGPQTQYF. J is TRBJ2-5 and V is TRBV11-3; TRBD2 agrees at 9 bases. CDR3 length: 15 amino acids. In germline, CDR1 is SGHNT, CDR2 YENEEA. V shed 1 base and J 6 bases; nucleotides not matched to a gene: 6.

The chain uses TRBV5-1 and TRBJ2-1; 8 positions agree with TRBD2. Germline lookup yields CDR1 SGHRS and CDR2 YFSETQ. CDR3 size: 15 residues. Trimming took 3 bases from V and 8 from J; bases not matched to a gene: 10. The CDR3 nucleotides read TGCGCCAGCAGCTCCTTAGCGGGGATCTTGGATGAGCAGTTCTTC. This sequence encodes CASSSLAGILDEQFF. The complete variable domain, with remaining parts taken from reference TRBV5-1 and TRBJ2-1, reads KAGVTQTPRYLIKTRGQQVTLSCSPISGHRSVSWYQQTPGQGLQFLFEYFSETQRNKGNFPGRFSGRQFSNSRSEMNVSTLELGDSALYLCASSSLAGILDEQFFGPGTRLTVL.

This chain uses TRBV10-1 with TRBJ1-1, with 8 bases aligning to TRBD1. The CDR3 is made up of 16 amino acids. CDR1 is WNHNN and CDR2 is SYGVQD in the germline V gene (reference sequence). V gave up 4 bases and J gave up 3 bases; unmatched junction bases: 10. CDR3 sequence reads: CASSGPGTGQDTEAFF. CDR3 nucleotides: TGCGCCAGCAGTGGGCCCGGGACAGGCCAGGACACTGAAGCTTTCTTT.

The rearrangement uses TRBV11-1 and TRBJ2-3, with TRBD2 identical over 9 bases. CDR1 and CDR2 (germline): SGHAT, FQDESV (reference sequence). There are 16 residues in the CDR3. J lost 2 bases, V lost 6 bases, and 9 bases had no gene match. The CDR3 spells CASRQSRGGDTDTQYF. The CDR3 bases are TGTGCCAGCAGACAGTCGCGGGGGGGAGACACAGATACGCAGTATTTT.

This clone turned up a few times. This chain uses TRBV10-1 with TRBJ2-1; D is possibly TRBD2 (7 bases). V was trimmed by 2 bases and J by 3 bases, leaving 11 bases between them. Germline assignment: CDR1 WNHNN and CDR2 SYGVQD (reference sequence). The CDR3 runs to 15 residues. CDR3 DNA sequence: TGCGCCAGCAGTGAGGCGGGGGCCGACTACAATGAGCAGTTCTTC. Protein product: CASSEAGADYNEQFF.

The gene calls are TRBV27 and TRBJ2-1, with 10 bases identical to TRBD2. Germline CDR1 is MNHEY and CDR2 is SMNVEV (reference sequence). V trimming: 1 base; J trimming: 3 bases; junction bases outside the gene matches: 3. The CDR3 has 16 amino acids. The CDR3 nucleotides are TGTGCCAGCAGTTTATGGGGGACTAGCGACTACAATGAGCAGTTCTTC. Its translation: CASSLWGTSDYNEQFF.

This chain joins TRBV6-5 and TRBJ1-5; TRBD1 might be the D (6 bases). The CDR3 sequence is 15 residues long. The V end lost 6 bases, the J end lost 2 bases, and 14 bases lay between the germline ends. The germline V gene has CDR1 MNHEY and CDR2 SVGAGI. CDR3 DNA sequence: TGTGCCAGCAGGGTACAGGGAATCGGCAATCAGCCCCAGCATTTT. This encodes CASRVQGIGNQPQHF.

J is TRBJ2-3 and V is TRBV14; D may be TRBD2 (6 bases). This CDR3 region has 14 residues. Trimming took off 7 bases at V and 1 base at J, with 12 bases between the two ends. Looked up from germline, CDR1 is SGHDN and CDR2 is FVKESK. In nucleotides, the CDR3 is TGTGCCAGCAACCACTGGGGGGGCACAGATACGCAGTATTTT. It yields the protein CASNHWGGTDTQYF. The whole variable domain, filled in from reference TRBV14 and TRBJ2-3, reads EAGVTQFPSHSVIEKGQTVTLRCDPISGHDNLYWYRRVMGKEIKFLLHFVKESKQDESGMPNNRFLAERTGGTYSTLKVQPAELEDSGVYFCASNHWGGTDTQYFGPGTRLTVL.

The chain has TRBV6-2 or TRBV6-3 and TRBJ1-2; possible D gene TRBD1, 6 bases. Germline CDR1 and CDR2: MNHEY and SVGEGT. There are 13 residues in the CDR3. V was trimmed by 6 bases and J by 3 bases, leaving 11 bases between them. In nucleotides, the CDR3 is TGTGCCAGCAGCCCACAGGGTGACTATGGCTACACCTTC. Translation: CASSPQGDYGYTF.

This chain links TRBV30 with TRBJ2-3; the D is unclear. CDR1 and CDR2 from the germline V gene are GTSNPN and SVGIG (reference sequence). The ends were cut back, 0 bases at V and 5 bases at J, with 9 bases in the middle. The CDR3 has 13 amino acids. The chain's CDR3 is CAWSVRGGDTQYF. CDR3 nucleotide sequence: TGTGCCTGGAGTGTACGAGGCGGAGATACGCAGTATTTT.

This clone was recorded once. J is TRBJ2-7 and V is TRBV6-1, with 8 bases matching TRBD2. CDR1 and CDR2 (germline): MNHNS, SASEGT. The CDR3 totals 17 residues. Germline trimming cut 3 bases from V and 0 bases from J; bases unmatched to any gene: 10. CDR3 sequence (DNA): TGTGCCAGCAGTGAGGGGCCAGCGGGGGCCAACTCCTACGAGCAGTACTTC. This encodes CASSEGPAGANSYEQYF.

The chain recombines TRBV6-4 with TRBJ2-6; the D gene is possibly TRBD1 (7 bases). V was cut by 3 bases and J by 1 base, with 13 bases left in between. CDR1 and CDR2 from the germline V gene are MRHNA and SNTAGT. The CDR3 totals 17 residues. The CDR3 spells CASSEEGAKSGANVLTF. In nucleotides, the CDR3 is TGTGCCAGCAGTGAGGAGGGGGCCAAGTCTGGGGCCAACGTCCTGACTTTC.

This clone came up once. The chain recombines TRBV5-1 with TRBJ2-1; tentatively, D is TRBD2 (5 bases). The CDR3 spans 12 residues. The V gene lost 6 bases and the J gene lost 10 bases, with 14 bases spanning the gap. CDR1 and CDR2 (germline): SGHRS, YFSETQ. CDR3 protein: CASTLTRREQFF. The CDR3 DNA follows: TGCGCCAGCACCTTAACTAGGAGGGAGCAGTTCTTC.

The V call is TRBV5-3, the J call TRBJ1-2; D unresolved. TRBV5-3 is an ORF, with its function uncertain. This CDR3 spans 14 amino acids. The V end was cut by 0 bases, the J end by 3 bases, with 9 bases between. The CDR3 bases are TGTGCCAGAAGCTTGGAAAAGGAGGACTATGGCTACACCTTC. Protein sequence: CARSLEKEDYGYTF.

The rearrangement links TRBV10-3 to TRBJ1-4, with D possibly being TRBD1 (5 bases). There are 15 residues in the CDR3. Trimming removed 4 bases at V and 0 bases at J, with 9 bases between. CDR1 is ENHRY and CDR2 is SYGVKD in the germline V gene. The CDR3 protein is CAISGGIATNEKLFF. DNA of the CDR3: TGTGCCATCAGTGGGGGCATTGCAACTAATGAAAAACTGTTTTTT.

The rearrangement links TRBV19 to TRBJ1-5; D remains unclear. Trimming removed 0 bases from V and 3 bases from J, with 12 bases in between. The length of the CDR3 is 16 residues. Germline V gene sequence: CDR1 LNHDA, CDR2 SQIVND (reference sequence). CDR3 sequence reads: CASSIDPLKNNQPQHF. Here the CDR3 DNA reads TGTGCCAGTAGTATAGATCCCCTAAAGAACAATCAGCCCCAGCATTTT.

The chain uses TRBV18 and TRBJ2-5, with D perhaps matching TRBD1 (5 bases). Trimming cost V 4 bases and J 2 bases, with 11 bases left between them. The germline gives CDR1 KGHSH, CDR2 LQKENI. The length of the CDR3 is 14 residues. CDR3 sequence reads: CASSRRGGQETQYF. The CDR3 region has the DNA TGTGCCAGCTCACGAAGGGGTGGGCAAGAGACCCAGTACTTC.

The V gene is TRBV9, the J gene TRBJ1-1, with 7 bases that match TRBD1. CDR1 and CDR2 (germline): SGDLS, YYNGEE. Trimming cost V 3 bases and J 2 bases; bases outside gene matches: 7. The length of the CDR3 is 15 residues. The DNA for the CDR3 is TGTGCCAGCAGCGCCCAGGGGACAGCCAACACTGAAGCTTTCTTT. This encodes CASSAQGTANTEAFF. The full variable domain, its missing parts supplied by reference TRBV9 and TRBJ1-1, is DSGVTQTPKHLITATGQRVTLRCSPRSGDLSVYWYQQSLDQGLQFLIQYYNGEERAKGNILERFSAQQFPDLHSELNLSSLELGDSALYFCASSAQGTANTEAFFGQGTRLTVV.

The chain combines TRBV4-1 with TRBJ2-2, with D possibly being TRBD1 (5 bases). This CDR3 is built from 15 residues. The V and J ends lost 5 bases and 7 bases respectively, with 17 bases between them. The germline CDR1 and CDR2 sequences are MGHRA and YSYEKL. The CDR3 sequence: CASSSTQGVHGELFF. In DNA, the CDR3 is TGCGCCAGCAGCTCTACCCAGGGTGTACACGGGGAGCTGTTTTTT.

This chain uses TRBV19 with TRBJ1-2; weak D call: TRBD1 (5 bases). The germline gives CDR1 LNHDA, CDR2 SQIVND (reference sequence). The V end lost 5 bases, the J end lost 4 bases, and 20 bases lay between the germline ends. The CDR3 is 16 amino acids. This chain's CDR3 is CASSGPQLRGGYGYTF. The CDR3 DNA reads as TGTGCCAGTAGTGGCCCTCAGTTGCGGGGGGGCTATGGCTACACCTTC.

The V call is TRBV6-6, the J call TRBJ1-1; 7 bases match TRBD1. Germline V CDR1 and CDR2: MNHNY, SVGAGI (reference sequence). There are 14 residues in the CDR3. V was pared by 8 bases and J by 0 bases, with 6 bases of the junction left unmatched. The CDR3 sequence is CASGRGMVNTEAFF. The CDR3 region has the DNA TGTGCCAGCGGCAGGGGGATGGTGAACACTGAAGCTTTCTTT.